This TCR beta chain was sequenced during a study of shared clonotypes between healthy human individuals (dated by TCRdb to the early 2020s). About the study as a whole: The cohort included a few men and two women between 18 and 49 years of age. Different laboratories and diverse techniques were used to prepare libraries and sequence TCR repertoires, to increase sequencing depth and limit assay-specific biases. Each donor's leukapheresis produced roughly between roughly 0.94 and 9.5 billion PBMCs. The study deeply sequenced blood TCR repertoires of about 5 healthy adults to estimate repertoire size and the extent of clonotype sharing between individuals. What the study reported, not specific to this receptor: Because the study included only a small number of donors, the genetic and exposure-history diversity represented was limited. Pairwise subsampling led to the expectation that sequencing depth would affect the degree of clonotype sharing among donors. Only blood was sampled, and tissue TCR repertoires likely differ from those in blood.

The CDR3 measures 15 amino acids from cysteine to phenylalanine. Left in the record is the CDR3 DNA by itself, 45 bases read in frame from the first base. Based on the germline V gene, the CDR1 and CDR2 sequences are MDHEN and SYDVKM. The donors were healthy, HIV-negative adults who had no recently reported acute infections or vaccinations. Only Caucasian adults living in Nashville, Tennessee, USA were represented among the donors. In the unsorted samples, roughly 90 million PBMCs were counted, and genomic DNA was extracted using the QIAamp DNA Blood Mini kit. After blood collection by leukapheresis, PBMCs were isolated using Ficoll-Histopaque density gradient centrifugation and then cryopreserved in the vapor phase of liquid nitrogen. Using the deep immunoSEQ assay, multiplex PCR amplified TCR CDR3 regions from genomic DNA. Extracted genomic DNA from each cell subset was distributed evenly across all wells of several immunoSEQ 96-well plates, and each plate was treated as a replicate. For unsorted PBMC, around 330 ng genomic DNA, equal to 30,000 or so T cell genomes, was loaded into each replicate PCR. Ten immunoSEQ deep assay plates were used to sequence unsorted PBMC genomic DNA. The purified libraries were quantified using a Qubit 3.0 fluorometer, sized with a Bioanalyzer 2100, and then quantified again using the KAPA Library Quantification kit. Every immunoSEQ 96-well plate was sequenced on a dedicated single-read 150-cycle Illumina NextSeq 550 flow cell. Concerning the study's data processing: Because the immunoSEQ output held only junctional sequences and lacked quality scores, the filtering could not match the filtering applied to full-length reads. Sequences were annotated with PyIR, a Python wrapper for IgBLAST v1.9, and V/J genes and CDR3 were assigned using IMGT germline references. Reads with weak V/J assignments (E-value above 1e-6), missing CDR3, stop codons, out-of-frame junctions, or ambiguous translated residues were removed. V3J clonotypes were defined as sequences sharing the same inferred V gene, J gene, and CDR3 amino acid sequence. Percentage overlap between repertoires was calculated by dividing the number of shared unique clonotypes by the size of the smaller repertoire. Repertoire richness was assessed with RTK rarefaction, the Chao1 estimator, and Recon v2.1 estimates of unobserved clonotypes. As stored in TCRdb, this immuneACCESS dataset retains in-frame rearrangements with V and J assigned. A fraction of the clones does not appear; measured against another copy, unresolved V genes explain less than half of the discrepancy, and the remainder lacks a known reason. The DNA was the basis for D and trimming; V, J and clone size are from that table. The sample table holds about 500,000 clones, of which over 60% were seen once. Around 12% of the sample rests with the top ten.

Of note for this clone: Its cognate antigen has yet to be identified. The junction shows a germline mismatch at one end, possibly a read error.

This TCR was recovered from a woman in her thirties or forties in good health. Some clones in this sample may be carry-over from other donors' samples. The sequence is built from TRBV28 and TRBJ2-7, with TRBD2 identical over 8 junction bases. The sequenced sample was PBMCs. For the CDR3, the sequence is CASSAPSGSSYERYF. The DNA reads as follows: TGTGCCAGCAGCGCCCCCAGCGGGAGCTCCTACGAGCGGTACTTC. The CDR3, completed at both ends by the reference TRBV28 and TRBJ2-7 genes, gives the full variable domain DVKVTQSSRYLVKRTGEKVFLECVQDMDHENMFWYRQDPGLGLRLIYFSYDVKMKEKGDIPEGYSVSREKKERFSLILESASTNQTSMYLCASSAPSGSSYERYFGPGTRLTVT.